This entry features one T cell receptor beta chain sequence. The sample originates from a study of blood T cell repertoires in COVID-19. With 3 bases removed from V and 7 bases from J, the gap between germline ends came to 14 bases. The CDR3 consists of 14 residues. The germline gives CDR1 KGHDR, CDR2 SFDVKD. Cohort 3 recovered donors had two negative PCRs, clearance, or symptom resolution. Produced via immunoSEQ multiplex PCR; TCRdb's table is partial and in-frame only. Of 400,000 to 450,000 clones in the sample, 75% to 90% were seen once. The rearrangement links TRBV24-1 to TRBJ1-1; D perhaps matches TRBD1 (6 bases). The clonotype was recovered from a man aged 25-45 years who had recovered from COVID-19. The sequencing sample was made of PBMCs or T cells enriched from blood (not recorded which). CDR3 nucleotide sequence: TGTGCCACCAGTGATAGGGACATCGGTATTGAAGCTTTCTTT. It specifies CATSDRDIGIEAFF.